This T cell receptor beta chain emerged from a study of T cell responses to AZD1222 COVID-19 vaccine. Background on the study: Second doses at about 4 or about 12 weeks were pooled.

Study-wide results and caveats: Sampling that yielded the repertoires occurred only after the peak T cell response. Reports say nearly half of spike-specific TCRs go after unmutated variant regions. Spike-specific TCR repertoires showed rising breadth and depth after two AZD1222 doses.

This clone has just one count. Its antigen is currently unknown. CDR3 length: 19 amino acids. Trimming took off 0 bases at V and 2 bases at J, with 22 bases between the two ends. Some clones are missing from TCRdb's copy, which holds only in-frame ones; the method was immunoSEQ multiplex PCR. The profile shows about 100,000 clones, less than 90% of them singletons. Sequences were derived from peripheral blood, sampled on day 0 of AZD1222 vaccination. The source of this sequence is an adult in good health. V and J are TRBV5-3 and TRBJ2-3; D not resolved. TRBV5-3 is flagged as an ORF with uncertain function. The DNA of the CDR3 is TGTGCCAGAAGCTTGGGTAGCCGCAATGGTCCTCACCCCACAGATACGCAGTATTTT. Its translation: CARSLGSRNGPHPTDTQYF.